This TCR beta chain came from a study of tumor and adjacent non-tumor tissue in lung cancer listed by TCRdb under 2018. Turning to the overall study: The cohort included 12 adenocarcinoma, 2 squamous cell carcinoma and 1 small cell lung cancer patients. Ages among the roughly 15 patients ranged from about 30 to 85 years, there were around ten men and 5 women, and disease was at TNM stage I to III. Sequencing generated a total of more than 95 million productive TCRbeta reads, averaging roughly 4.2 million reads per sample. Bulk TCRbeta repertoires were compared between lung tumor tissue and matched distant non-tumor lung tissue obtained from about 16 lung cancer patients. TCRbeta CDR3 sequencing was performed on 25 to 35 paired specimens, with one tumor sample and one normal lung sample collected per patient.

The CDR3 spans 16 residues, from the cysteine through the phenylalanine. The read is trimmed to its CDR3 DNA, 48 bases read in frame from base 1. RNA was extracted from bulk unsorted tissue and checked for quality with a NanoDrop ND-1000 and an Agilent 2100. The normal lung samples consisted of distant non-tumor tissue collected more than 3 cm from the tumor edge. All donors had newly diagnosed lung cancer, had not received prior chemotherapy, and were admitted for thoracic surgery in China between August and November 2014. Anyone who had undergone radiotherapy or chemotherapy before, or who had another cancer at the same time, was left out of the study. Surgical tissue pieces of about 1-2.3 cm3 were preserved in RNAlater solution and were kept at -80 degrees C until use. On this clonotype: The antigen it recognizes is unknown. An end of the junction differs from the germline gene, which may be a read error.

The receptor library was made with multiplex PCR. The run used an Illumina HiSeq 2500. TCRbeta libraries were built by three rounds of nested PCR using primers (Table S4), following protocols modified from ARM-PCR. Before sequencing, PCR products of 200-500 bp were excised from the gel and purified with the QIAquick gel extraction kit. The authors' analysis ran thus. Reads were cleaned using Trimmomatic, were merged into complete CDR3 sequences using FLASH, and were assigned to V(D)J germline segments using MiTCR. Clonal diversity was calculated as the inverse Simpson's index using VDJtools. A read counted as productive if the sequence was in-frame and lacked a premature stop codon. Using fastp at Q25 and MiXCR, TCRdb reprocessed the public reads and kept productive beta chains. Rows with one shared CDR3 protein collapse into an entry with the most common genes and DNA. Clone size and V and J calls follow TCRdb, not the original study. This sample gives about 110,000 distinct CDR3 sequences in total; 62% of them show up just once. The leading ten clones occupy around a fifth of the sample.

The full study reports these points: With only roughly 14 patients in the cohort, the authors noted that larger samples and more detailed clinical data are needed. Neither the sequencing platform nor unique molecular identifiers are mentioned in the methods. Tumor tissue showed significantly greater TCR diversity (inverse Simpson) than normal lung tissue (431.37 vs 166.20, P = 0.0075, Mann-Whitney U test). Younger patients had significantly higher TCR diversity, and higher tumor TCR diversity was associated with shorter overall and disease-free survival. In normal lung, the top 100 clones accounted for a significantly larger cumulative share of the repertoire than in tumor tissue. Peripheral blood was not sequenced, so blood TCRbeta repertoires in these lung cancer patients were not examined.

The TCR originated in a man aged 60 to 69 with non-small cell lung cancer. Sequencing was performed on distant non-tumor lung tissue. The V gene is TRBV12-3 or TRBV12-4 and the J gene is TRBJ2-6, with a tentative D gene TRBD1 over 6 matching bases. DNA sequence: TGCACCAGCACCCCGGACAGAAGCTCTGGGGCCAACGTCCTGACTTTC. It specifies CTSTPDRSSGANVLTF.